Sequencing of this T cell receptor (beta chain) was carried out in a study of shared clonotypes between healthy human individuals. Turning to this clone: At one end, the junction sequence differs from germline, possibly due to a read error.

Profiling relied on immunoSEQ multiplex PCR, and the TCRdb table lists in-frame clones only, not all of them. The sample contains about 1.9 million clones, roughly 95% of which appear only once. Positive CCR7 selection of CD45RO-negative cells yielded the naive CD8 cells, and terminally differentiated effector memory CD45RA+ cells were excluded. The CDR3 extends over 13 amino acids. Germline values: CDR1 SGHTA, CDR2 FQGNSA. The origin of this receptor is a man between 18 and 29 years old in good health. Some clones in this sample may be carry-over from other donors' samples. The source material was naive CD8+ T cells from PBMCs. V is TRBV7-2 and J is TRBJ1-4; 7 bases are shared with TRBD1. CDR3 sequence reads: CASADRSNEELFF. DNA for the CDR3: TGTGCCAGCGCGGACAGGTCTAATGAAGAACTGTTTTTT.